This paragraph covers one TCR beta chain sequence. The antigen remains undetermined. Gene names refer to mouse genes. The read is 4 residues too short to cover the CDR3 end, so that end is filled in from the germline J gene. Trimming took off 3 bases at V and 0 bases at J, with 11 bases between the two ends. Germline-derived CDR1 and CDR2 are NNHDY and SYVADS. This CDR3 comprises 15 residues. Investigators isolated RNA and reverse transcribed it into cDNA to act as the sequencing template. Sequencing was performed with immunoSEQ multiplex PCR; in TCRdb, only in-frame clones are kept and a portion is missing. This set yields about 270,000 clones and no singletons; the top ten hold 1.2%. CD4, CD8alpha, NKG2D, NKG2ACE and other markers guided sorting of pooled cutaneous lymph node cells. The data were obtained in a study of CD8+ T cells in alopecia areata. Whole-study context: C3H/HeJ donors aged roughly 6-13 months with spontaneous alopecia supplied skin grafted onto roughly 7-11-week-old female C3H/HeJ mice.

Study outcomes and limitations: Scalp sample sequencing also detects resident alphabeta T cells of normal skin. Relative to mice, TCR sharing across patients was less clear, a difference possibly HLA-related.

The chain carries TRBV13-3 and TRBJ2-3; tentatively, D is TRBD1 (6 bases). The receptor's source is a C3H/HeJ mouse with alopecia areata. For this mouse line, the MHC haplotype is H2-k. The sample was CD4+ T cells sorted from a lymph node. CDR3 DNA, as far as it was read: TGTGCCAGCAGTGGGACAGTTTCTAGTGCAGAA. As protein: CASSGTVSSAE. The CDR3 as a whole reads CASSGTVSSAETLYF.